What follows are 25 T cell receptor beta chains derived from one specimen sequenced in a study of CD8 T cells in Susac syndrome. It was with random hexamers that roughly 0.45 to 1 ug RNA was reverse transcribed. TCRdb processed the immunoSEQ multiplex PCR reads anew with MiXCR; each CDR3 protein has one entry. The data contain 200,000 to 300,000 distinct CDR3 sequences, around 95% of them singletons. Sequenced sample: CD4+ T cells from PBMCs. These receptors were obtained from a human donor with multiple sclerosis.

The J gene is TRBJ2-7, the V gene TRBV5-1; the match to TRBD1 covers 10 bases. Germline CDR1 and CDR2: SGHRS and YFSETQ. The CDR3 has 18 residues. V shed 3 bases and J 0 bases; nucleotides not matched to a gene: 12. The CDR3 protein is CASSSIRDRGRISYEQYF. The CDR3 coding sequence is TGCGCCAGCAGCTCCATCCGGGACAGGGGAAGAATCTCCTACGAGCAGTACTTC. Complete variable domain (other parts from reference TRBV5-1 and TRBJ2-7): KAGVTQTPRYLIKTRGQQVTLSCSPISGHRSVSWYQQTPGQGLQFLFEYFSETQRNKGNFPGRFSGRQFSNSRSEMNVSTLELGDSALYLCASSSIRDRGRISYEQYFGPGTRLTVT.

This rearrangement joins TRBV3-1 to TRBJ2-7, with D hard to call. V lost 4 bases and J lost 1, with 8 bases in between. CDR1 is LGHDT and CDR2 is YNNKEL in the germline V gene (reference sequence). The CDR3 contains 13 residues. CDR3 amino acids: CASSPLGSYEQYV. In DNA form, the CDR3 reads TGTGCCAGCAGCCCTCTGGGGTCCTACGAGCAGTACGTC.

The chain joins TRBV7-2 to TRBJ2-2, with 12 bases matching TRBD2. This CDR3 has 17 amino acids. Per germline, CDR1 SGHTA and CDR2 FQGNSA. Unmatched junction bases numbered 7, after V lost 2 bases and J lost 6 bases. The CDR3 region has the DNA TGTGCCAGCAGCTTACTAGCGGGAGGGCCCTCCGCCGGGGAGCTGTTTTTT. Its translation: CASSLLAGGPSAGELFF. Full variable domain (missing parts from reference TRBV7-2 and TRBJ2-2): GAGVSQSPSNKVTEKGKDVELRCDPISGHTALYWYRQSLGQGLEFLIYFQGNSAPDKSGLPSDRFSAERTGGSVSTLTIQRTQQEDSAVYLCASSLLAGGPSAGELFFGEGSRLTVL.

V usage is TRBV9 and J usage is TRBJ2-1; D remains ambiguous. The germline V gene has CDR1 SGDLS and CDR2 YYNGEE. Between the trimmed V and J ends, which lost 5 bases and 7 bases, there was a span of 13 bases. The CDR3 consists of 13 residues. The CDR3 reads CASSIGFGNEQFF. As DNA, the CDR3 is TGTGCCAGCAGTATAGGGTTCGGAAATGAGCAGTTCTTC.

The chain links TRBV29-1 to TRBJ1-2; D perhaps matches TRBD1 (6 bases). The CDR3 sequence is 13 residues long. The ends were cut back, 3 bases at V and 3 bases at J, with 11 bases in the middle. Germline CDR1 SQVTM, CDR2 ANQGSEA. The CDR3 nucleotides are TGCAGCGTTGATCGGGGACACTACTATGGCTACACCTTC. Translating it yields CSVDRGHYYGYTF.

This clonotype was seen only once. The rearrangement joins TRBV18 to TRBJ1-6; 8 nucleotides line up with TRBD1. Germline V gives CDR1 KGHSH, CDR2 LQKENI. The CDR3 is 15 residues long. V lost 3 bases, J lost 6 bases, and 4 bases stayed unmatched. The CDR3 here is CASSPLGQVNSPLHF. The CDR3 DNA sequence: TGTGCCAGCTCACCCTTGGGACAGGTTAATTCACCCCTCCACTTT.

The chain links TRBV28 to TRBJ1-2; maybe TRBD1 (5 bases). The V and J ends lost 5 bases and 4 bases respectively, with 26 bases between them. The CDR3 consists of 18 residues. Per the germline V gene, CDR1 is MDHEN and CDR2 is SYDVKM. The DNA for the CDR3 is TGTGCCAGCAGTCTAGGGTTTAGTGGGGGGAACGGGTTCTATGGCTACACCTTC. Its translation is CASSLGFSGGNGFYGYTF.

The V and J genes are TRBV20-1 and TRBJ2-1; TRBD2 aligns across 10 bases. Trimming took 0 bases from V and 0 from J; bases not matched to a gene: 8. CDR3 size: 18 residues. The germline V gene encodes CDR1 DFQATT and CDR2 SNEGSKA (reference sequence). The CDR3, as DNA: TGCAGTGCTAGAGAAATACTAGCGGGGTTACACTCCTACAATGAGCAGTTCTTC. It yields the protein CSAREILAGLHSYNEQFF.

This chain joins TRBV5-4 and TRBJ1-1; the D gene is possibly TRBD1 (6 bases). Germline V gene lookup returns CDR1 SGHNT and CDR2 YYREEE (reference sequence). This CDR3 region has 14 residues. The V end lost 5 bases, the J end lost 1 base, and 12 bases lay between the germline ends. The CDR3 sequence: CASRGGTKNTEAFF. CDR3 nucleotide sequence: TGTGCCAGCAGGGGGGGGACAAAGAACACTGAAGCTTTCTTT.

The chain joins TRBV7-3 to TRBJ2-2; D unclear. The V end lost 5 bases, the J end lost 0 bases, and 13 bases lay between the germline ends. CDR1 is SGHTA and CDR2 is FQGTGA in the germline V gene. The CDR3 spans 16 residues. CDR3 coding DNA: TGTGCCAGCAGCCTACCATCCCGGGCGAACACCGGGGAGCTGTTTTTT. Protein sequence: CASSLPSRANTGELFF.

V and J are TRBV18 and TRBJ2-1; 11 bases are shared with TRBD1. The CDR3 is made up of 15 amino acids. The V gene's germline CDR1 is KGHSH and CDR2 LQKENI. V shed 3 bases and J 3 bases; nucleotides not matched to a gene: 1. The CDR3: CASSPGQGGYNEQFF. The CDR3 DNA reads as TGTGCCAGCTCACCGGGACAGGGGGGCTACAATGAGCAGTTCTTC.

This chain joins TRBV12-3 or TRBV12-4 and TRBJ1-1; TRBD1 agrees at 7 bases. Trimming removed 6 bases from V and 2 bases from J; junction bases left unmatched: 9. CDR3 length: 15 amino acids. In DNA, the CDR3 is TGTGCCAGCAGCCCCCGGGGGACAGCCAACACTGAAGCTTTCTTT. This sequence encodes CASSPRGTANTEAFF.

The rearrangement links TRBV20-1 to TRBJ2-3, with D maybe TRBD1 (5 bases). The CDR3 extends over 14 amino acids. V was shortened by 1 base and J by 3 bases, with 11 bases between the two germline ends. From germline, CDR1 is DFQATT and CDR2 SNEGSKA (reference sequence). CDR3 in DNA: TGCAGTGCTAGAGGGGGCATCGGTACAGATACGCAGTATTTT. Translated: CSARGGIGTDTQYF.

V and J are TRBV29-1 and TRBJ1-1; D ambiguous. V lost 6 bases, J lost 0 bases, and 20 bases lay in between. This CDR3 comprises 16 residues. The germline V gene has CDR1 SQVTM and CDR2 ANQGSEA. Here the CDR3 reads CSVVQETGVLNTEAFF. In DNA, the CDR3 is TGCAGCGTGGTCCAGGAGACCGGAGTCTTGAACACTGAAGCTTTCTTT.

This chain joins TRBV2 and TRBJ2-5; 7 nucleotides match TRBD2. J was trimmed by 5 bases and V by 2 bases; bases with no gene match: 8. The CDR3 is 15 amino acids. Germline V gives CDR1 SNHLY, CDR2 FYNNEI. The CDR3 loop reads CASSEQAGSRETQYF. The CDR3 bases are TGTGCCAGCAGTGAACAAGCGGGAAGTCGGGAGACCCAGTACTTC.

DNA of the CDR3: TGTGCCAGCAGTTCGTCGGACAGGATCGCCTACGAGCAGTACTTC. Its translation is CASSSSDRIAYEQYF. This chain links TRBV28 with TRBJ2-7; 7 positions agree with TRBD1. The V gene's germline CDR1 is MDHEN and CDR2 SYDVKM. With 4 bases clipped from V and 2 bases from J, the junction kept 8 bases outside the gene matches. The CDR3 extends over 15 amino acids.

The chain joins TRBV11-2 to TRBJ1-2, with TRBD1 identical over 7 bases. The junction had 9 bases not matched to a gene; V was cut back by 6 bases and J by 2 bases. Germline V gene lookup returns CDR1 SGHAT and CDR2 FQNNGV. The CDR3 consists of 15 residues. CDR3 coding DNA: TGTGCCAGCAGGTCCCCAGGGGGAGACAACTATGGCTACACCTTC. Protein: CASRSPGGDNYGYTF.

The chain combines TRBV6-2 or TRBV6-3 with TRBJ2-4, with TRBD1 identical over 7 bases. There are 16 residues in the CDR3. The V gene end was trimmed by 10 bases and the J gene end by 0 bases; junction bases not matched to a gene: 12. Germline V gene lookup returns CDR1 MNHEY and CDR2 SVGEGT. The CDR3 loop is CATLPPQGSAKNIQYF. In nucleotides, the CDR3 is TGTGCCACTCTCCCCCCACAGGGGTCAGCCAAAAACATTCAGTACTTC.

This clonotype was seen just once. The V call is TRBV6-1, the J call TRBJ2-2; tentative D call: TRBD2 (6 bases). Germline V gives CDR1 MNHNS, CDR2 SASEGT. Trimming stripped 5 bases from V and 2 bases from J, with 15 bases between. The CDR3 is made up of 16 amino acids. CDR3 nucleotide sequence: TGTGCCAGCAGTCGCAGACTTAGCGGAAACACCGGGGAGCTGTTTTTT. This codes for CASSRRLSGNTGELFF.

This sequence joins TRBV6-1 and TRBJ2-7, with D possibly TRBD1 on 6 matching bases. The CDR3 is 17 amino acids. V gave up 3 bases and J gave up 2 bases, with 20 bases separating them. Germline lookup yields CDR1 MNHNS and CDR2 SASEGT. The CDR3 sequence: CASSEPDRDTGTYEQYF. The CDR3 DNA reads as TGTGCCAGCAGTGAGCCAGACCGGGACACCGGCACCTACGAGCAGTACTTC.

This clonotype showed up just once. The chain has TRBV18 and TRBJ2-3; D is perhaps TRBD2 (6 bases). Between the trimmed V and J ends, which lost 1 base and 5 bases, there was a span of 16 bases. In germline, CDR1 is KGHSH, CDR2 LQKENI. The CDR3 has 16 residues. The CDR3 is CASSPRSRGNRDTQYF. The DNA of the CDR3 is TGTGCCAGCTCACCACGAAGCCGGGGGAATAGAGATACGCAGTATTTT.

CDR3 bases: TGTGCCTGGAGTGTCACAGGGGAGACCCAGTACTTC. Translating it yields CAWSVTGETQYF. This chain joins TRBV30 and TRBJ2-5; D is perhaps TRBD1 (6 bases). This CDR3 is 12 amino acids long. Germline CDR1 GTSNPN, CDR2 SVGIG (reference sequence). V was shortened by 0 bases and J by 5 bases, with 7 bases between the two germline ends.

This chain uses TRBV7-2 with TRBJ2-1, with 11 bases lining up with TRBD2. V lost 6 bases to trimming and J lost 9 bases; unmatched junction nucleotides: 10. Germline V gives CDR1 SGHTA, CDR2 FQGNSA. The CDR3 covers 15 residues. The CDR3 protein is CASRTPSGRTGEQFF. CDR3 DNA: TGTGCCAGCAGGACCCCTAGCGGGAGGACGGGTGAGCAGTTCTTC.

The chain employs TRBV28 and TRBJ1-1; TRBD1 matches 7 bases. From germline, CDR1 is MDHEN and CDR2 SYDVKM. J gave up 2 bases and V 6 bases, and 9 bases lay outside the gene matches. CDR3 length equals 15 residues. Here the CDR3 DNA reads TGTGCCAGCAGCCCGGCCCGACAGGGAAACACTGAAGCTTTCTTT. Its protein product is CASSPARQGNTEAFF.

The V and J genes are TRBV27 and TRBJ2-6; D call uncertain. The CDR3 is made up of 18 amino acids. Per the germline V gene, CDR1 is MNHEY and CDR2 is SMNVEV (reference sequence). V lost 5 bases and J lost 0, with 17 bases in between. CDR3 in amino acids: CASSPTGRPFSGANVLTF. As DNA, the CDR3 is TGTGCCAGCAGTCCAACCGGCAGACCGTTCTCTGGGGCCAACGTCCTGACTTTC.